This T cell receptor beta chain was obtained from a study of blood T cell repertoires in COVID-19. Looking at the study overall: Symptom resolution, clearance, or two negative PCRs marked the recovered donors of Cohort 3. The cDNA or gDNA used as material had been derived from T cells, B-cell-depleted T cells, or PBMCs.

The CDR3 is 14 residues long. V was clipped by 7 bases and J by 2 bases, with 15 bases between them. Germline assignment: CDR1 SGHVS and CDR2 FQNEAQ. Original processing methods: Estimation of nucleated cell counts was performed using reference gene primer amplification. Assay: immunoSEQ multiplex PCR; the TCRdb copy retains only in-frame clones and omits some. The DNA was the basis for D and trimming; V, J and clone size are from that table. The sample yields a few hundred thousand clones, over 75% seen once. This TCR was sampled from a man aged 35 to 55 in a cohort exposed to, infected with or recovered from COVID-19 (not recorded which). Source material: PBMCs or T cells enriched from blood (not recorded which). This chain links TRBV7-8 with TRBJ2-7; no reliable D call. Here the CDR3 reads CASNSIGRTYEQYF. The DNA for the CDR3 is TGTGCCAGCAACAGCATCGGCAGGACCTACGAGCAGTACTTC. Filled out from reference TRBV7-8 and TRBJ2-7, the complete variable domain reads GAGVSQSPRYKVAKRGQDVALRCDPISGHVSLFWYQQALGQGPEFLTYFQNEAQLDKSGLPSDRFFAERPEGSVSTLKIQRTQQEDSAVYLCASNSIGRTYEQYFGPGTRLTVT.